This T cell receptor (beta chain) was captured in a study of STAT3 mutations in large granular lymphocyte leukemia. About the research overall: Over half of T-LGLL patients had one or more immunosuppressive regimens. Whole-study findings and limits: Some patients had dominant TCR clones larger than their STAT3 mutant burden. Every T-LGLL patient had at least one immunodominant TCRbeta clonotype.

Comment on this clone: As yet, its antigen is unknown.

Generated by immunoSEQ multiplex PCR, the TCRdb table keeps only in-frame clones and is missing some. This sample has roughly 2,100 clones, with roughly 69% found just once. Trimming pared 0 bases from V and 2 bases from J, leaving 8 bases between. Germline assignment: CDR1 KGHSH and CDR2 LQKENI. The CDR3 length is 14 residues. The chain couples TRBV18 to TRBJ2-7; D possibly matches TRBD1 or TRBD2 (5 bases each). Sequenced sample: peripheral blood mononuclear cells. The clonotype comes from a man aged 60 to 75 with T-cell large granular lymphocyte leukemia. Some clones in this sample may be carry-over from other donors' samples. The DNA of the CDR3 is TGTGCCAGCTCACCACCATCGGGACCCTACGAGCAGTACTTC. The encoded protein is CASSPPSGPYEQYF.